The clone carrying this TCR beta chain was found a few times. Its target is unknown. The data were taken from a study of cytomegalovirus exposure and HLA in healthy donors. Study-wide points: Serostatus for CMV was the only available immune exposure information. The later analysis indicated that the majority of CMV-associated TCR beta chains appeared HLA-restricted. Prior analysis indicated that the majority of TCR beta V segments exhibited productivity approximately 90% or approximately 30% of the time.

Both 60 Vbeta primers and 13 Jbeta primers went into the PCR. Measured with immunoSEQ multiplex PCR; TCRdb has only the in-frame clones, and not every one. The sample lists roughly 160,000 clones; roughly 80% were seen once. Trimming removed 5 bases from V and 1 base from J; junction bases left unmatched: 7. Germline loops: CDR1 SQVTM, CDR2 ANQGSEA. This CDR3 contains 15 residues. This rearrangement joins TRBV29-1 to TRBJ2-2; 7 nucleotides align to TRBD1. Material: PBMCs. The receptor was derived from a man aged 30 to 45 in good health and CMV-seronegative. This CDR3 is CSVPKDRRNTGELFF. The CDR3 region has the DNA TGCAGCGTTCCCAAGGACAGGAGGAACACCGGGGAGCTGTTTTTT.